This T cell receptor beta chain was sequenced during a study of CXCR3-negative and CXCR3-positive naive CD8 T cells. TRB cDNA was prepared as libraries by UMI-labeled 5' RACE. TCRdb re-called the 5' RACE reads, yielding one record per CDR3 amino acid sequence without DNA. The specimen's table records 7,000 to 7,500 distinct CDR3 sequences. To note about this clonotype: The antigen remains unidentified.

Study-level points and caveats: CXCR3-expressing naive cells carried TRB CDR3s more hydrophobic than those of CXCR3-negative naive cells.

Source material: naive CXCR3+ CD8+ T cells from blood. Noted subset: CD45RO-CCR7+CD27+CD95- naive CD8+ T cells expressing CXCR3 (TNR3+). The receptor's source is a human donor in good health. Some clones in this sample may be carry-over from other donors' samples.

The CDR3 spells CASSDRISVQPQHF. The chain uses TRBV6-1 and TRBJ1-5. The CDR3 length is 14 residues. Per the germline V gene, CDR1 is MNHNS and CDR2 is SASEGT.